The clone carrying this T cell receptor beta chain showed up just once. Its antigen remains unidentified. Replicate sorted-subset PCRs were loaded with around 0.2 ug DNA, about 30,000 T cell genomes. This table comes from immunoSEQ multiplex PCR, and its TCRdb copy is limited to in-frame clones, with some not included. The sample includes about 1 million clones, about 74% of them seen just once. V was trimmed by 8 bases and J by 9 bases, leaving 17 bases between them. The CDR3 runs 14 residues. Germline CDR1 is MNHNS and CDR2 is SASEGT. This record comes from a study of shared clonotypes between healthy human individuals. The study, taken as a whole, reports: Generation probability values for non-shared clonotypes were lower than those for clonotypes shared by all four donors. Sorted-subset sequencing was shown by rarefaction to be incomplete despite large depth.

Those who donated were healthy HIV-negative adults, with no recent acute infections or vaccinations reported. The specimen sequenced was memory CD4+ T cells sorted from blood. Noted subset: CD45RA-negative fraction. The clonotype comes from a man between 18 and 35 years old in good health. The genes are TRBV6-1 and TRBJ1-6, with D possibly being TRBD1 (6 bases). The CDR3 region has the DNA TGTGCCAGCGACGAAGGGGGGCGCGCTTCACCCCTCCACTTT. This codes for CASDEGGRASPLHF.